This T cell receptor (beta chain) was documented in a study of blood T cell repertoires in COVID-19. Study background: Both acute and convalescent COVID-19 samples were obtained from the United States, Italy and Spain.

The CDR3 runs to 15 residues. Germline trimming cut 2 bases from V and 7 bases from J; bases unmatched to any gene: 11. Germline-derived CDR1 and CDR2 are SNHLY and FYNNEI. As originally analysed: Cell counts per sample came from amplifying reference gene primers. Sequenced by immunoSEQ multiplex PCR; TCRdb stores in-frame clones only, minus some. Clone size and the V and J calls come from that table; the DNA yielded D and trimming. The sample comprises over 120,000 clones, roughly 84% of which are singletons, and 9.5% to 13% rests with the top ten. This clonotype originated in a man in his sixties with active or convalescent COVID-19. V usage is TRBV2 and J usage is TRBJ2-7; 7 nucleotides align to TRBD1. Input material: peripheral blood. The CDR3 DNA follows: TGTGCCAGCAGTGAATTGGGACAGACCAGGCGGGAGCAGTACTTC. Translating it yields CASSELGQTRREQYF.